The TCR beta chain described here comes from a study of T cells expressing NK-cell markers. Whole-study findings and limits: More than five of the donors carried dominant NKG2C+ clonotypes that took up about 1.0-7.0% of their CD8+ T cells.

With UMIs, 5'RACE template switching was used to make TCR beta cDNA. TCRdb reprocessed the 5' RACE reads, with one entry per CDR3 protein and no DNA. Found here are about 180,000 distinct CDR3 sequences; the top ten clones hold roughly 20%. Germline CDR1 reads MGHRA; CDR2 reads YSYEKL. This CDR3 has 16 residues. In the case of this clonotype: The target antigen is unknown.

Sequenced: blood T cells: a sorted CD56 or NKG2C T cell subset, CD4+ or CD8+ T cells, or bulk PBMC T cells (not recorded which). The chain employs TRBV4-1 and TRBJ2-6; TCRdb gives TRBD2 as the D gene, but with no DNA this cannot be confirmed. This receptor was identified in a woman between 18 and 70 years old in good health. CDR3 protein: CASSLAGGSGANVLTF.